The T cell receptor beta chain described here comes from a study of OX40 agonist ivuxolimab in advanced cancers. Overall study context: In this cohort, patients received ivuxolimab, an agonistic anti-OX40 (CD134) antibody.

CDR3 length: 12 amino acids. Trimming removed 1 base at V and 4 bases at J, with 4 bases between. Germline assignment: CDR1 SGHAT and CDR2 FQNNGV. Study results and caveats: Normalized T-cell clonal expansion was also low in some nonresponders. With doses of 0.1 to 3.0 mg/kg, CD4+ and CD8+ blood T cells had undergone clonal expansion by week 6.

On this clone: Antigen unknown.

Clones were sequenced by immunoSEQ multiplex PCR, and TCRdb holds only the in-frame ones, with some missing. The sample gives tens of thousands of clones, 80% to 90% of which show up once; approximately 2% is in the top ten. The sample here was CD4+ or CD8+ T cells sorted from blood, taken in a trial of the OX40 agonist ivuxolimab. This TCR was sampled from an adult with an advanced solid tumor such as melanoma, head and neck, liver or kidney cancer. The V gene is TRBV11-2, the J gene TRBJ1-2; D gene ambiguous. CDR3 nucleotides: TGTGCCAGCAGCTTAGGGATCTATGGCTACACCTTC. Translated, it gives CASSLGIYGYTF.